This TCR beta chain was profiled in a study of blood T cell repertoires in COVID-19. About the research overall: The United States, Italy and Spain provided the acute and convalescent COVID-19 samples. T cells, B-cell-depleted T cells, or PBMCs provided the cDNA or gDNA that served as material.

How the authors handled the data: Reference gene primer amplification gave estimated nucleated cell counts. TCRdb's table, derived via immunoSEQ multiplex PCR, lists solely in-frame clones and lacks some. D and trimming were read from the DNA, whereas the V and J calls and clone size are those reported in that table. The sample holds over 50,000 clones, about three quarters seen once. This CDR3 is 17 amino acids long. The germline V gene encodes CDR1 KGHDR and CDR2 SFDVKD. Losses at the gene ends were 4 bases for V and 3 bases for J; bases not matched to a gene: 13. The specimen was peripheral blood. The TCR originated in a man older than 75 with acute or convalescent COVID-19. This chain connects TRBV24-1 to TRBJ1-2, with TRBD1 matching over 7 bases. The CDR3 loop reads CATSDRLHHRGDYGYTF. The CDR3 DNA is TGTGCCACCAGTGACCGACTCCATCACAGGGGAGACTATGGCTACACCTTC.